Here is one T cell receptor beta chain with its context. Antigen specificity is unknown. CDR3 size: 15 residues. Germline V CDR1 and CDR2: SGHTA, FQGNSA. Trimming removed 5 bases at V and 3 bases at J, with 16 bases between. These data belong to a study of cytomegalovirus exposure and HLA in healthy donors. Study results and caveats: Confirmation in vitro established that three CMV-associated chains were specific for CMV antigens.

Amplification used 60 Vbeta primers and 13 Jbeta primers. The assay was immunoSEQ multiplex PCR, and TCRdb's table has in-frame clones only and misses some. Of 170,000 or so clones listed, around four fifths were seen once; the top ten hold about 1.6%. Source material: PBMCs. This sequence was found in a man in his forties or fifties in good health and CMV-seronegative. The V call is TRBV7-2, the J call TRBJ1-1, with D possibly TRBD1 on 6 matching bases. CDR3 DNA: TGTGCCAGCAGCGCCAGAACAGGGTTAGACACTGAAGCTTTCTTT. Residues: CASSARTGLDTEAFF.